A single sample gave rise to the 9 T cell receptor beta chains below, sequenced in a study of alternative splicing in chronic myeloid leukemia remission. Study-level background: Trial remission samples were taken at major or complete molecular response, at 12 or 24 months.

Poly-A-selected mRNA from 1 ug total RNA formed the libraries. TCRdb reprocessed the bulk RNA-seq reads and keeps a single row for each CDR3 protein, giving no DNA. The profile shows approximately 530 distinct CDR3 sequences, nearly 95% of them singletons. Sequenced material: PBMCs or total blood leukocytes (not recorded which), taken during remission. The receptors shown here come from an adult with chronic myeloid leukemia.

The chain employs TRBV28 and TRBJ2-1; there is no DNA to check the TCRdb D call of TRBD2. CDR3 length: 14 amino acids. Looked up from germline, CDR1 is MDHEN and CDR2 is SYDVKM. CDR3 in amino acids: CASSLVGNGHEQFF.

The chain carries TRBV6-2 or TRBV6-3 and TRBJ2-3; TCRdb reports TRBD2, a call that lacks DNA to check it against. The CDR3 is made up of 14 amino acids. Per the germline V gene, CDR1 is MNHEY and CDR2 is SVGEGT. The CDR3 here is CASSYSTSADTQYF.

V gene TRBV7-6 combines with J gene TRBJ2-3; the D call from TCRdb, TRBD2, cannot be confirmed without DNA. The germline CDR1 and CDR2 sequences are SGHVS and FNYEAQ. The CDR3 sequence is 16 residues long. CDR3 residues: CASSPVWRGITDTQYF.

CDR3 protein: CASRRSGPTTDTQYF. The chain recombines TRBV7-2 with TRBJ2-3; the TRBD2 assignment by TCRdb is unverifiable without DNA. This CDR3 contains 15 residues. Germline V gene sequence: CDR1 SGHTA, CDR2 FQGNSA.

The gene calls are TRBV30 and TRBJ1-1. There are 14 residues in the CDR3. The V gene's germline CDR1 is GTSNPN and CDR2 SVGIG (reference sequence). The CDR3 reads CAWSSGQGNTEAFF.

The chain couples TRBV7-2 to TRBJ1-1. CDR1 is SGHTA and CDR2 is FQGNSA in the germline V gene. The CDR3 covers 14 residues. The CDR3 here is CASSLSEGHTEAFF.

This clonotype was observed once. The chain links TRBV2 to TRBJ2-7. The CDR3 runs to 16 residues. Germline V CDR1 and CDR2: SNHLY, FYNNEI. CDR3 loop: CASSDPPSSLYYEQYF.

The V and J genes are TRBV7-9 and TRBJ2-5; TCRdb returns TRBD1, unconfirmable since there is no DNA. CDR1 is SEHNR, CDR2 FQNEAQ, per germline (reference sequence). CDR3 size: 12 residues. The CDR3 region is CASSRDRETQYF.

The V gene is TRBV2, the J gene TRBJ1-2. Germline loops: CDR1 SNHLY, CDR2 FYNNEI. The CDR3 runs 12 residues. CDR3 in amino acids: CASTASNYGYTF.